This T cell receptor (beta chain) was identified during a study of blood T cells in healthy people across ages. Extractions gave at least 5 micrograms of total RNA per sample. This CDR3 is built from 15 residues. Between the trimmed V and J ends, which lost 1 base and 3 bases, there was a span of 13 bases. Germline CDR1 reads MGHRA; CDR2 reads YSYEKL. Combining a sample-barcoded 5' primer with a J-beta primer mix, a second PCR ran for 7 to 11 cycles. TCRdb re-derived calls from the 5' RACE reads in MiXCR, one entry per CDR3 protein. Seen here are roughly 700,000 distinct CDR3 sequences, around a quarter observed once, and the top ten hold 9.4%. The same specimen was also included in a second study, on T cells of mothers and their children. According to that study: Several million TCR beta reads per child versus over 10 million per mother.

What was sequenced was blood. J is TRBJ2-7 and V is TRBV4-1, with D tentatively TRBD1 (6 bases). The source of this sequence is a boy under 18 in good health. The CDR3, as DNA: TGCGCCAGCAGCCAAGGTGCAGGGGAGCACTACGAGCAGTACTTC. Amino acids: CASSQGAGEHYEQYF.